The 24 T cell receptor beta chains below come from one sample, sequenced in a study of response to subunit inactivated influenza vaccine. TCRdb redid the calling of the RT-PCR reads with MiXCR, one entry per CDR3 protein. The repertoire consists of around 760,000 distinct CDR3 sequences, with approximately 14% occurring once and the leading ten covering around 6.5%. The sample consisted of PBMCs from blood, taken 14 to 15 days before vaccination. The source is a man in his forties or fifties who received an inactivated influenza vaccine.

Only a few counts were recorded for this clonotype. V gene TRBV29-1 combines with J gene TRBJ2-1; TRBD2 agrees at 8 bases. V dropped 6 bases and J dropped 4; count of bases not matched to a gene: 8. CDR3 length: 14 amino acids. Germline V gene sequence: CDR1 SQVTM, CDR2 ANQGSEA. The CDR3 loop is CSVALAVKYNEQFF. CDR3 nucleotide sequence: TGCAGCGTCGCACTAGCGGTAAAATACAATGAGCAGTTCTTC.

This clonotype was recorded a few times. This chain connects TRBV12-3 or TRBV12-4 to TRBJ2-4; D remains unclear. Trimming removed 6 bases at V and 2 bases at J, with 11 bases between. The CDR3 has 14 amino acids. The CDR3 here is CASRNSGSKNIQYF. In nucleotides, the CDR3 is TGTGCCAGCAGGAATAGTGGGTCCAAAAACATTCAGTACTTC.

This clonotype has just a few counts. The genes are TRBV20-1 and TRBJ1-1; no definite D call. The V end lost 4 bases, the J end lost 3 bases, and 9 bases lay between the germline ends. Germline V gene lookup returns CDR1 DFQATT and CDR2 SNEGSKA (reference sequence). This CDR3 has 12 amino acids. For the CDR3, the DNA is TGCAGTGCTACCACAGTAGACACTGAAGCTTTCTTT. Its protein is CSATTVDTEAFF.

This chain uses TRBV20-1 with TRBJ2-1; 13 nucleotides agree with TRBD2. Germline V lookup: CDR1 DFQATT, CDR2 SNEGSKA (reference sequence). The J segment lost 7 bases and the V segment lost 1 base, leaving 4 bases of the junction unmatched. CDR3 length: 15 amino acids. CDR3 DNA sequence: TGCAGTGCTAGAGGGACTAGCGGGGGATCTAATGAGCAGTTCTTC. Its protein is CSARGTSGGSNEQFF.

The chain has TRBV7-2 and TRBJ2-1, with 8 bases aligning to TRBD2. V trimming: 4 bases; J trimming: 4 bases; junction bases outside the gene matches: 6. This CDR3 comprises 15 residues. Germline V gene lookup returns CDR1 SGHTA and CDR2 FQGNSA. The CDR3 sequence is CASSSGRGAYNEQFF. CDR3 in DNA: TGTGCCAGCAGCTCCGGGCGGGGGGCGTACAATGAGCAGTTCTTC. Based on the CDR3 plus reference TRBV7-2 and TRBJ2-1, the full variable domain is GAGVSQSPSNKVTEKGKDVELRCDPISGHTALYWYRQSLGQGLEFLIYFQGNSAPDKSGLPSDRFSAERTGGSVSTLTIQRTQQEDSAVYLCASSSGRGAYNEQFFGPGTRLTVL.

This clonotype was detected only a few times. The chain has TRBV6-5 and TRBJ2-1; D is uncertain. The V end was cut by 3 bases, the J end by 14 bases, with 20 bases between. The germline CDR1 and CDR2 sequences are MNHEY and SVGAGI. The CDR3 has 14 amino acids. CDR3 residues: CASSYDVAGPFEFF. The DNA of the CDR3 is TGTGCCAGCAGTTATGACGTGGCCGGGCCCTTTGAGTTCTTC.

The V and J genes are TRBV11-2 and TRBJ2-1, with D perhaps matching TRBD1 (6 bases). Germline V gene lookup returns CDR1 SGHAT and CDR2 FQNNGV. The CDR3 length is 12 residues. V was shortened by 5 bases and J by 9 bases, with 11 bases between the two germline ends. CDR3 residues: CASSEGHVEQFF. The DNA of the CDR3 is TGTGCCAGCAGCGAGGGACATGTTGAGCAGTTCTTC.

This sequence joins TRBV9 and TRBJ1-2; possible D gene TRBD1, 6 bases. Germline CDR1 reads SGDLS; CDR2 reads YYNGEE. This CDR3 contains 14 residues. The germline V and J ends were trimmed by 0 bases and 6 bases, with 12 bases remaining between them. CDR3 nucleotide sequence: TGTGCCAGCAGCGTAGGATCGGGACAACATGGCTACACCTTC. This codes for CASSVGSGQHGYTF.

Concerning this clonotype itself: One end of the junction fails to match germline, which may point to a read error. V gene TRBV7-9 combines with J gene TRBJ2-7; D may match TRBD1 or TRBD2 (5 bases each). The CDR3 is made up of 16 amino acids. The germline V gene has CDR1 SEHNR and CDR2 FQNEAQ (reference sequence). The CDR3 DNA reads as TGTGCCGGCAGCTTAGCCCGGCAGGGAGTGGTTTACGAGCAGTACTTC. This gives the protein CAGSLARQGVVYEQYF.

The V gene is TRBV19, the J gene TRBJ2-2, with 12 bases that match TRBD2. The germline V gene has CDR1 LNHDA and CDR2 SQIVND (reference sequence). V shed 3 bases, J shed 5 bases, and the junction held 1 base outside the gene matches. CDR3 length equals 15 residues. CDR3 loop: CASSMTSGGTGELFF. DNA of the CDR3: TGTGCCAGTAGTATGACTAGCGGGGGAACCGGGGAGCTGTTTTTT.

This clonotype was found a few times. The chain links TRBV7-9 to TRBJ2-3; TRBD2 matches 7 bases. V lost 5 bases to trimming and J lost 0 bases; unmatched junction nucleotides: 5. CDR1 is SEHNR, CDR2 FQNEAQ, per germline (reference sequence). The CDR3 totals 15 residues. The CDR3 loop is CASSSLRESTDTQYF. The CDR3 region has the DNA TGTGCCAGCAGCAGTTTGCGGGAGAGCACAGATACGCAGTATTTT.

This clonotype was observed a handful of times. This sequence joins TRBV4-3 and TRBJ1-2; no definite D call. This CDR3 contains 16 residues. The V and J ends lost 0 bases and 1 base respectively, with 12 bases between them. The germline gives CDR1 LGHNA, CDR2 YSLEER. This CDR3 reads CASSQDLEGGNYGYTF. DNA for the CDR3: TGCGCCAGCAGCCAAGACTTGGAGGGTGGTAACTATGGCTACACCTTC.

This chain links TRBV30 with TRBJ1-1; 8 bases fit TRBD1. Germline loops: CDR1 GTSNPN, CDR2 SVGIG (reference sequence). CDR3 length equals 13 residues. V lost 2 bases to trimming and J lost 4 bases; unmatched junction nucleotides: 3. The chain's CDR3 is CAWSKDRATEAFF. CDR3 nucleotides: TGTGCCTGGAGTAAGGACAGGGCCACTGAAGCTTTCTTT.

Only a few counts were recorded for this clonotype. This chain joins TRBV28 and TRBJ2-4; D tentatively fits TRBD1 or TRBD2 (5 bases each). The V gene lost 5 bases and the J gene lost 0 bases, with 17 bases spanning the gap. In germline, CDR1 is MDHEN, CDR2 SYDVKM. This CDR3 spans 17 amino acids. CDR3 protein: CASSQLGTASAKNIQYF. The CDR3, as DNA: TGTGCCAGCAGTCAGTTAGGGACCGCCTCAGCCAAAAACATTCAGTACTTC.

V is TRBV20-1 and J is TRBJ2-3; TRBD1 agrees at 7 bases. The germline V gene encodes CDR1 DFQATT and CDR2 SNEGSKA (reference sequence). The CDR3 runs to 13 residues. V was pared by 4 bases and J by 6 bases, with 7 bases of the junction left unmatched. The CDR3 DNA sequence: TGCAGTGCTACAACACAGGGGTTCGATACGCAGTATTTT. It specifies CSATTQGFDTQYF.

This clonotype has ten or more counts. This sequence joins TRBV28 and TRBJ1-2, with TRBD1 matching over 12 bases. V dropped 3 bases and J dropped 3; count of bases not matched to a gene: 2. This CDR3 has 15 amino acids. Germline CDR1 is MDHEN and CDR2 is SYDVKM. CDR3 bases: TGTGCCAGCAGTTTTGGGACAGGGGGCCACTATGGCTACACCTTC. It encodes CASSFGTGGHYGYTF.

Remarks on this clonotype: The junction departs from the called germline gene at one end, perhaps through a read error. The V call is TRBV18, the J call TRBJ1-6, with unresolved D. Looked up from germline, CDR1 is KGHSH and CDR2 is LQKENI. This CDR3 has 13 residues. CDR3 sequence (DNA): TGTGCCAGCATGAGCTCCTATAATTCGCCCCTCCACTTT. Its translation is CASMSSYNSPLHF.

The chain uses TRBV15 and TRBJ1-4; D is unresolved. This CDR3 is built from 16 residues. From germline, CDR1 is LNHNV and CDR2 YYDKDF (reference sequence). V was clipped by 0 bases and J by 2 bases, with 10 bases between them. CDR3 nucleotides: TGTGCCACCAGCAGAGAATCCGGGATCACTAATGAAAAACTGTTTTTT. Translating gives CATSRESGITNEKLFF.

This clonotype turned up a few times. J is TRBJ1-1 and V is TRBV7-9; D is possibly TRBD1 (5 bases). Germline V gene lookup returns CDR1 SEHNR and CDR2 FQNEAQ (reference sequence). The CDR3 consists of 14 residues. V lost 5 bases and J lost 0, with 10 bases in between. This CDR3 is CASSKDKVNTEAFF. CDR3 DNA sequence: TGTGCCAGCAGCAAGGACAAGGTGAACACTGAAGCTTTCTTT.

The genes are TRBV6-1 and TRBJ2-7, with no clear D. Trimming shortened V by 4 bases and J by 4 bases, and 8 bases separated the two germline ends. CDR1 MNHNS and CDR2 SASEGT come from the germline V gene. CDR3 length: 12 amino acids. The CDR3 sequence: CASSGQVYEQYF. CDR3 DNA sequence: TGTGCCAGCAGTGGGCAGGTTTACGAGCAGTACTTC.

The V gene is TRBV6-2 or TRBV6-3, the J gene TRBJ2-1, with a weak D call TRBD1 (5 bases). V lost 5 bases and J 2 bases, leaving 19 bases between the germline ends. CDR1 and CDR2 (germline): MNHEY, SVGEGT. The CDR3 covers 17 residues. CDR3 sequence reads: CASSPFLGRDTYNEQFF. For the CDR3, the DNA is TGTGCCAGCAGTCCTTTCTTGGGCAGGGATACCTACAATGAGCAGTTCTTC.

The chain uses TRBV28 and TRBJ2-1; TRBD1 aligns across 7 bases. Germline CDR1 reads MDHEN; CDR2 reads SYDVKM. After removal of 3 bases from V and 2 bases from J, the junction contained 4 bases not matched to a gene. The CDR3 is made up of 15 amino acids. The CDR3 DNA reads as TGTGCCAGCAGTTTGGGGACAGATCCCTACAATGAGCAGTTCTTC. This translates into CASSLGTDPYNEQFF.

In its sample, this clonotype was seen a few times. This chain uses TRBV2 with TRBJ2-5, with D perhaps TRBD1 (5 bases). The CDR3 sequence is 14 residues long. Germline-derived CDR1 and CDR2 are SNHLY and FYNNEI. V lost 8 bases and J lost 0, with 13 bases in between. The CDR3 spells CASGRTPYQETQYF. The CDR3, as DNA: TGTGCCAGCGGACGGACACCGTACCAAGAGACCCAGTACTTC.

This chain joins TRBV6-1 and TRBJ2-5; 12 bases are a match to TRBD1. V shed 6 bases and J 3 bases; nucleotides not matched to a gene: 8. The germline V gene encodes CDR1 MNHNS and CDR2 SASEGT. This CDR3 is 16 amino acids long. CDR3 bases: TGTGCCAGCAGACCGGGACAGGGGGCGCACAAAGAGACCCAGTACTTC. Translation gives CASRPGQGAHKETQYF.